Listed below are T cell receptor beta chains from one sample, sequenced in a study of long-term antiretroviral therapy in people with HIV. This table comes from immunoSEQ multiplex PCR, and its TCRdb copy is limited to in-frame clones, with some not included. This repertoire shows 9,000 to 15,000 clones, about 70% found once; its top ten account for less than 15%. This material consisted of unsorted PBMCs, taken about 3.1 years before starting antiretroviral therapy. The source of these receptors is a man between 35 and 55 years old with HIV. Both conserved end residues are part of each CDR3. Each record gives: CDR3 DNA, CDR3 protein, V gene, clone size, J gene, D gene. D genes are given only for firm matches. Part of the rows lack a size; the others show once, few, many or a class for expanded clones.

TGTGCCAGCAGTTATACGGGACAAAAGAACACTGAAGCTTTCTTT CASSYTGQKNTEAFF TRBV6-5 - TRBJ1-1 -
TGTGCCAGCAGTTCCAACCGAGGTGAGCAGTTCTTC CASSSNRGEQFF TRBV4-2 - TRBJ2-1 -
TGTGCCAGCAGTTTACCTCAGGGAATTGAAGCTTTCTTT CASSLPQGIEAFF TRBV28 - TRBJ1-1 -
TGTGCCAGCAGCGTAGAGGCTAGCTCCTACGAGCAGTACTTC CASSVEASSYEQYF TRBV9 few TRBJ2-7 -
TGTGCCAGCAGTTCCTGGACTAGCGGGAGAGAGGCACGGCAAGAGACCCAGTACTTC CASSSWTSGREARQETQYF TRBV27 - TRBJ2-5 TRBD2
TGCGCCAGCAGCGAGGGACTAGCGGGAGTATTGACAGATACGCAGTATTTT CASSEGLAGVLTDTQYF TRBV5-1 once TRBJ2-3 TRBD2
TGTGCCAGCAGCTTACTGTCGGCCGGGACCGAGCAGTACTTC CASSLLSAGTEQYF TRBV11-2 - TRBJ2-7 -
TGCGCCAGCAGCTTGGACAACGCGAACACCGGGGAGCTGTTTTTT CASSLDNANTGELFF TRBV5-1 - TRBJ2-2 -
TGTGCCAGCAGCGTTACCGGGACTACCTACGAGCAGTACTTC CASSVTGTTYEQYF TRBV5-4 - TRBJ2-7 TRBD2
TGTGCCAGCTCACCAGGCAGTTCCTACGAGCAGTACTTC CASSPGSSYEQYF TRBV18 - TRBJ2-7 -
TGTGCCAGCAGTTATTCGTTGGGGGCTAGATCCTACGAGCAGTACTTC CASSYSLGARSYEQYF TRBV6-5 - TRBJ2-7 -
TGCGCCAGCTCCGGGACAGTTTACAATGAGCAGTTCTTC CASSGTVYNEQFF TRBV5-1 - TRBJ2-1 TRBD1
TGTGCCAGCAGCCTAAGTCGGACAGGAGTCACCAAAAACATTCAGTACTTC CASSLSRTGVTKNIQYF TRBV11-2 - TRBJ2-4 TRBD1
TGCGCCAGCAACCCCAGTACCGCGTCATTATACGAGCAGTACTTC CASNPSTASLYEQYF TRBV5-1 - TRBJ2-7 -
TGTGCCATCAGTGGCAGCCATACGAGGGGGGCGCGACTCTCTGGGGCCAACGTCCTGACTTTC CAISGSHTRGARLSGANVLTF TRBV10-3 - TRBJ2-6 -
TGCAGCGTTGAGACTAGCGGGTCTTACGAGCAGTACTTC CSVETSGSYEQYF TRBV29-1 - TRBJ2-7 TRBD2
TGTGCCAGCATGGAGGCGGAGAAGGGGTCCTACGAGCAGTACTTC CASMEAEKGSYEQYF TRBV27 - TRBJ2-7 -
TGTGCCAGCAGCTTAACCAACACCGCTTTAGGGGTTTGGTTCTTC CASSLTNTALGVWFF TRBV7-9 - TRBJ2-1 -
TGTGCCAGCAGCTTAGACTACGCGGTTGGCTACACCTTC CASSLDYAVGYTF TRBV7-2 - TRBJ1-2 -
TGTGCCAGCAGCTCAACCGACTTCAGTGAGCAGTTCTTC CASSSTDFSEQFF TRBV7-3 - TRBJ2-1 -
TGTGCCAGCTCCCCCGGGGCAGGGTCTCAGACTAGGGGCTACACCTTC CASSPGAGSQTRGYTF TRBV28 once TRBJ1-2 -
TGTGCCAGCAGCTCGCCCCCGGGGGGGAACACCGGGGAGCTGTTTTTT CASSSPPGGNTGELFF TRBV5-5 - TRBJ2-2 TRBD2
TGTGCCAGCAGCCCACGGGCCCGCCAGGCCTCGATTCGAGGCGCTCAGCCCCAGCATTTT CASSPRARQASIRGAQPQHF TRBV28 - TRBJ1-5 -
TGTGCCAGCAGCGTAGGGGTAGCGGGAACCTACAATGAGCAGTTCTTC CASSVGVAGTYNEQFF TRBV9 - TRBJ2-1 TRBD2
TGTGCCAGCAGTTTCAGGGGAAATCAGCCCCAGCATTTT CASSFRGNQPQHF TRBV27 few TRBJ1-5 -
TGCGCCAGCAGCTCCGGACTAGCGGGAACCAGACCCCAAGAGACCCAGTACTTC CASSSGLAGTRPQETQYF TRBV5-1 - TRBJ2-5 TRBD2
TGTGCCAGCAGCCCGGGCGGCGGGAGGGCGGGCGGGGAGCTGTTTTTT CASSPGGGRAGGELFF TRBV2 - TRBJ2-2 TRBD2
TGTGCCAGCAGCTACCTTGACGAGCAGTACTTC CASSYLDEQYF TRBV27 - TRBJ2-7 -
TGTGCCAGCAGTCTAGGGACAGGGACCTACGAGCAGTACTTC CASSLGTGTYEQYF TRBV7-3 few TRBJ2-7 TRBD1
TGTGCCAGCAGCCCCAGACAGGCCCGCAGCAGTTCCTACAATGAGCAGTTCTTC CASSPRQARSSSYNEQFF TRBV7-2 medium-sized TRBJ2-1 -
TGTGCCATAGCCGCGGGGAACTCCTACGAGCAGTACTTC CAIAAGNSYEQYF TRBV10-3 few TRBJ2-7 -
TGTGCCAGCAGAGAAACAGGGAGCAATCAGCCCCAGCATTTT CASRETGSNQPQHF TRBV2 - TRBJ1-5 -
TGTGCCAGCAAACTGGACAGGATCGGATATGGCTACACCTTC CASKLDRIGYGYTF TRBV6-1 - TRBJ1-2 TRBD1
TGTGCCAGTAGTATAATCGGCAGTCGCACAGATACGCAGTATTTT CASSIIGSRTDTQYF TRBV19 once TRBJ2-3 -
TGTGCCAGCAGCAGGGATACCTATGGCTACACCTTC CASSRDTYGYTF TRBV7-2 - TRBJ1-2 -
TGTGCCAGCAGGGGGAACACCAACACCGGGGAGCTGTTTTTT CASRGNTNTGELFF TRBV6-1 - TRBJ2-2 -
TGTGCCAGTAGTATAGATCCGGGACTTTCCTACGAGCAGTACTTC CASSIDPGLSYEQYF TRBV19 once TRBJ2-7 -
TGTGCCAGTAGTATAGACACTCAGGGGGGCGGGATTGAGACCCAGTACTTC CASSIDTQGGGIETQYF TRBV19 once TRBJ2-5 -
TGCGCCAGCAGACAACAGGCAATCACTGAAGCTTTCTTT CASRQQAITEAFF TRBV4-1 once TRBJ1-1 -
TGTGCCAGCAGCCAGGCCGGTGAGGGGAAGGGCTACACCTTC CASSQAGEGKGYTF TRBV4-2 - TRBJ1-2 -
TGTGCCAGCTCACGAACCGAGGGCGCCGGGAAGCCCCAGCATTTT CASSRTEGAGKPQHF TRBV18 - TRBJ1-5 -
TGTGCCAGCAGCTTAACTCAGGGGGGAAGACGGGCTGAAGCTTTCTTT CASSLTQGGRRAEAFF TRBV7-9 few TRBJ1-1 TRBD1
TGTGCCAGCAGTGAAGAGCGGGCCAATCAGCCCCAGCATTTT CASSEERANQPQHF TRBV6-1 - TRBJ1-5 -
TGTGCCAGCAGCTTAGGGGCAGGGGCTAACTATGGCTACACCTTC CASSLGAGANYGYTF TRBV7-2 - TRBJ1-2 -
TGTGCCAGCACCGTTGATGGGACCCCAGTCTCCGAGCAGTACTTC CASTVDGTPVSEQYF TRBV6-6 - TRBJ2-7 -
TGTGCCAGCAGCTTCAACTCTCCCCCCTACGAGCAGTACTTC CASSFNSPPYEQYF TRBV5-8 - TRBJ2-7 -
TGTGCCAGCACCCTAAGCGGGAGAGGCTACGAGCAGTACTTC CASTLSGRGYEQYF TRBV6-6 - TRBJ2-7 TRBD2
TGTGCCAGCAGCAGGGAGGATGAGCAGTTCTTC CASSREDEQFF TRBV9 - TRBJ2-1 -
TGTGCCAGTAGTATTGGTCTGGGTACGCAGTATTTT CASSIGLGTQYF TRBV19 - TRBJ2-3 -
TGTGCCAGCTCACAAGACAGCAACTATGGCTACACCTTC CASSQDSNYGYTF TRBV18 - TRBJ1-2 -
TGTGCCAGTGCGCAGGGAGAAGTTAACAAGAACACTGAAGCTTTCTTT CASAQGEVNKNTEAFF TRBV19 - TRBJ1-1 -
TGTGCCAGCTTCTCAAGACAGGGAAACTATGGCTACACCTTC CASFSRQGNYGYTF TRBV27 - TRBJ1-2 TRBD1